This T cell receptor (beta chain) was sequenced in a study of somatic mutations in cytotoxic T cells in rheumatoid arthritis. The V gene's germline CDR1 is SGHVS and CDR2 FNYEAQ. V trimming: 5 bases; J trimming: 2 bases; junction bases outside the gene matches: 14. The CDR3 runs to 17 residues. Repertoires were generated with immunoSEQ multiplex PCR, while TCRdb's copy carries only in-frame clones and drops some. This table holds approximately 20,000 clones, around 80% found once. This sequence originates from a woman aged 45 to 65 in good health. Material for sequencing was CD8+ T cells sorted from blood. The chain carries TRBV7-6 and TRBJ2-5, with 7 nucleotides matching TRBD2. The CDR3 sequence is CASSLSGLLAQQETQYF. The CDR3 nucleotides are TGTGCCAGCAGCCTCTCGGGTTTACTAGCGCAACAAGAGACCCAGTACTTC. Filled out from reference TRBV7-6 and TRBJ2-5, the complete variable domain reads GAGVSQSPRYKVTKRGQDVALRCDPISGHVSLYWYRQALGQGPEFLTYFNYEAQQDKSGLPNDRFSAERPEGSISTLTIQRTEQRDSAMYRCASSLSGLLAQQETQYFGPGTRLLVL.